Listed below are T cell receptor beta chains from one sample, sequenced in a study of T cells after yellow fever vaccination. One entry per CDR3 protein results from TCRdb running MiXCR on the 5' RACE reads. The table shows over 120,000 distinct CDR3 sequences, with about 7% occurring only once. The input for sequencing was CD4+ T cells sorted from PBMCs, taken 10 days after the yellow fever booster vaccination. Source of these receptors: a man aged 25 to 40 who received the YFV17D yellow fever vaccine. CDR3s include the opening cysteine and the closing phenylalanine or tryptophan. The order of the fields is V gene, J gene, D gene, clone size, CDR3 protein, CDR3 DNA. D genes are given only for firm matches. Sizes are listed as once, few or many counts, or a class when the clone is expanded.

v_call: TRBV7-3
j_call: TRBJ2-1
d_call: .
clone_size: many
cdr3_aa: CASSLLPSSYNEQFF
cdr3_nt: TGTGCCAGCAGCTTACTCCCGAGCTCCTACAATGAGCAGTTCTTC

v_call: TRBV27
j_call: TRBJ2-3
d_call: .
clone_size: many
cdr3_aa: CASSFTPYGDTQYF
cdr3_nt: TGTGCCAGCAGTTTTACCCCATACGGAGATACGCAGTATTTT

v_call: TRBV3-1
j_call: TRBJ2-2
d_call: .
clone_size: many
cdr3_aa: CASSAGRYGELFF
cdr3_nt: TGTGCCAGCAGCGCCGGACGATACGGGGAGCTGTTTTTT

v_call: TRBV18
j_call: TRBJ2-1
d_call: .
clone_size: many
cdr3_aa: CASSPSEAGYNEQFF
cdr3_nt: TGTGCCAGCTCACCATCTGAGGCGGGGTACAATGAGCAGTTCTTC

v_call: TRBV11-2
j_call: TRBJ2-7
d_call: .
clone_size: many
cdr3_aa: CASSSLAEQYF
cdr3_nt: TGTGCCAGCAGCTCCCTCGCCGAGCAGTACTTC

v_call: TRBV3-1
j_call: TRBJ2-7
d_call: TRBD1
clone_size: many
cdr3_aa: CASSLPGTGNYEQYF
cdr3_nt: TGTGCCAGCAGCCTTCCCGGGACAGGAAACTACGAGCAGTACTTC

v_call: TRBV4-3
j_call: TRBJ2-7
d_call: TRBD2
clone_size: few
cdr3_aa: CASSQVLAGMHEQYF
cdr3_nt: TGCGCCAGCAGCCAAGTACTAGCGGGAATGCACGAGCAGTACTTC

v_call: TRBV20-1
j_call: TRBJ2-5
d_call: TRBD2
clone_size: few
cdr3_aa: CSALLGLAGQETQYF
cdr3_nt: TGCAGTGCCCTTCTGGGACTAGCGGGACAAGAGACCCAGTACTTC

v_call: TRBV18
j_call: TRBJ2-5
d_call: .
clone_size: many
cdr3_aa: CASSPNYQETQYF
cdr3_nt: TGTGCCAGCTCACCAAATTACCAAGAGACCCAGTACTTC

v_call: TRBV25-1
j_call: TRBJ2-2
d_call: .
clone_size: many
cdr3_aa: CASGGQQNTGELFF
cdr3_nt: TGTGCCAGCGGAGGACAGCAGAACACCGGGGAGCTGTTTTTT

v_call: TRBV12-3/TRBV12-4
j_call: TRBJ2-7
d_call: .
clone_size: many
cdr3_aa: CASRRDSLQTYEQYF
cdr3_nt: TGTGCCAGCAGACGGGACTCCTTACAGACCTACGAGCAGTACTTC

v_call: TRBV5-1
j_call: TRBJ2-7
d_call: TRBD1
clone_size: many
cdr3_aa: CASSLGDRVAYEQYF
cdr3_nt: TGCGCCAGCAGCTTGGGAGACAGGGTAGCGTACGAGCAGTACTTC

v_call: TRBV6-1
j_call: TRBJ2-1
d_call: TRBD2
clone_size: many
cdr3_aa: CASSLGQGGTSGINEQFF
cdr3_nt: TGTGCCAGCAGCCTGGGACAGGGGGGGACTAGCGGGATAAATGAGCAGTTCTTC

v_call: TRBV5-1
j_call: TRBJ2-1
d_call: .
clone_size: many
cdr3_aa: CASSLDTHNEQFF
cdr3_nt: TGCGCCAGCAGCTTAGACACTCACAATGAGCAGTTCTTC

v_call: TRBV7-3
j_call: TRBJ2-3
d_call: .
clone_size: many
cdr3_aa: CASSRDWGDTQYF
cdr3_nt: TGTGCCAGCAGCCGGGACTGGGGAGATACGCAGTATTTT

v_call: TRBV29-1
j_call: TRBJ1-2
d_call: .
clone_size: many
cdr3_aa: CSVDRPGAFVYTF
cdr3_nt: TGCAGCGTTGATAGGCCAGGGGCGTTCGTTTATACCTTC

v_call: TRBV6-2/TRBV6-3
j_call: TRBJ2-1
d_call: .
clone_size: many
cdr3_aa: CASLRSSGVSEQFF
cdr3_nt: TGTGCCAGCTTGAGGAGTAGCGGCGTCTCTGAGCAGTTCTTC

v_call: TRBV9
j_call: TRBJ2-3
d_call: .
clone_size: many
cdr3_aa: CASSVGPGVAAPLGDTQYF
cdr3_nt: TGTGCCAGCAGCGTAGGGCCGGGGGTAGCGGCCCCCCTGGGGGATACGCAGTATTTT

v_call: TRBV4-3
j_call: TRBJ2-5
d_call: .
clone_size: few
cdr3_aa: CASSQNIRAGGETQYF
cdr3_nt: TGCGCCAGCAGCCAAAATATACGGGCCGGCGGAGAGACCCAGTACTTC

v_call: TRBV12-3/TRBV12-4
j_call: TRBJ2-5
d_call: TRBD2
clone_size: many
cdr3_aa: CASTIGAGGETQYF
cdr3_nt: TGTGCCAGCACCATCGGAGCGGGAGGTGAGACCCAGTACTTC